Below, one TCR beta chain is given with its context. Its target is unknown. This entry belongs to a study of glioma-infiltrating T cells after dendritic cell vaccination. Study information: Between about 2002 and 2012, patients got autologous tumor lysate-pulsed dendritic cell vaccines.

Before vaccination, two weeks after the third vaccination, and at progression, PBMC were collected. The method was immunoSEQ multiplex PCR; TCRdb's version includes in-frame clones alone and lacks a portion of them. The sample lists 71,000 or so clones, under 90% occurring once. Study-wide results and caveats: Higher pretreatment TIL content predicted longer progression-free time and survival.

CDR1 and CDR2 (germline): SGHTA, FQGTGA. V dropped 2 bases and J dropped 2; count of bases not matched to a gene: 5. This CDR3 is 15 amino acids long. The sequencing here drew on blood, taken before dendritic cell vaccination. The TCR was taken from a human donor with glioblastoma. This chain connects TRBV7-3 to TRBJ2-7, with TRBD1 matching over 8 bases. CDR3 region: CASSLGAGGPYEQYF. Written as DNA, the CDR3 is TGTGCCAGCAGCTTAGGGGCAGGGGGCCCCTACGAGCAGTACTTC.